This TCR beta chain was sequenced during a study of identifying expanded T cells in peripheral blood. Healthy donors had no documented immune events, such as infections, while sampled. The protocol was immunoSEQ multiplex PCR, while the TCRdb copy is restricted to in-frame clones and leaves out a portion. The sample has about 91,000 clones; around 88% are singletons. Germline loops: CDR1 LGHNA, CDR2 YSLEER. V was pared by 0 bases and J by 1 base, with 11 bases of the junction left unmatched. The CDR3 contains 19 residues. The chain has TRBV4-3 and TRBJ2-4, with 8 bases identical to TRBD2. The sequence was obtained from a person aged 18 to 75 in good health. Source material: blood. CDR3 region: CASSQEGAGDGWAKNIQYF. CDR3 bases: TGCGCCAGCAGCCAAGAGGGAGCGGGAGACGGTTGGGCCAAAAACATTCAGTACTTC.